The next 25 T cell receptor beta chains were all read from a single sample in a study of blood T cell repertoires in COVID-19 (dated by TCRdb to between 2020 and 2021). The library was made by the immunoSEQ multiplex PCR assay. The clones in this table, taken by TCRdb from immuneACCESS, are in-frame only. Not every clone is retained; where verified, under half of the shortfall comes from an unresolved V gene, and the cause of the rest is unknown. This sample lists under 200,000 clones; approximately 90% were detected once. Clones ranked in the top ten supply about 2% of the sample. Source material: peripheral blood. These receptors came from a man aged 18 to 29 with acute or convalescent COVID-19.

The chain joins TRBV5-1 to TRBJ2-5; D is uncertain. Deletions cut 0 bases from V and 2 bases from J, with 5 bases between. CDR1 SGHRS and CDR2 YFSETQ come from the germline V gene. This CDR3 is built from 13 residues. CDR3 region: CASSLGVQETQYF. DNA of the CDR3: TGCGCCAGCAGCTTGGGAGTTCAAGAGACCCAGTACTTC.

This chain links TRBV6-5 with TRBJ2-3; D is undetermined. V gave up 4 bases and J gave up 2 bases, with 13 bases separating them. The germline gives CDR1 MNHEY, CDR2 SVGAGI. There are 15 residues in the CDR3. CDR3 bases: TGTGCCAGCAGTTCGGTGCGAGGAGACACAGATACGCAGTATTTT. Its protein product is CASSSVRGDTDTQYF.

V and J are TRBV9 and TRBJ1-1; D uncertain. CDR1 and CDR2 from the germline V gene are SGDLS and YYNGEE. The CDR3 consists of 16 residues. V lost 3 bases to trimming and J lost 4 bases, with 19 bases between them. CDR3 bases: TGTGCCAGCAGCGCCCCTCCGTACGACATAGGCACTGAAGCTTTCTTT. This encodes CASSAPPYDIGTEAFF.

On this clone: At one end the junction does not follow the germline gene, possibly because of a read error. This chain uses TRBV30 with TRBJ2-2, with 8 bases identical to TRBD1. The CDR3 contains 16 residues. Germline values: CDR1 GTSNPN, CDR2 SVGIG (reference sequence). Written as DNA, the CDR3 is TGTGCCTGGAGTGTACGGACAGGGATGCATCAAGGGGGGCTGTTTTTT. It encodes CAWSVRTGMHQGGLFF.

This clone was picked up many times. The chain carries TRBV10-2 and TRBJ1-2; TRBD1 matches at 7 bases. V shed 6 bases, J shed 2 bases, and the junction held 6 bases outside the gene matches. The CDR3 runs to 14 residues. Germline CDR1 WSHSY, CDR2 SAAADI. This CDR3 reads CASSGTVLNYGYTF. In DNA form, the CDR3 reads TGCGCCAGCAGCGGGACAGTATTAAACTATGGCTACACCTTC.

This chain uses TRBV29-1 with TRBJ1-2; 7 bases agree with TRBD1. Germline CDR1 reads SQVTM; CDR2 reads ANQGSEA. The CDR3 has 12 residues. The V gene end was trimmed by 7 bases and the J gene end by 4 bases; junction bases not matched to a gene: 6. The DNA for the CDR3 is TGCAGCGGCGGACAGGCCAGCTATGGCTACACCTTC. Its translation: CSGGQASYGYTF.

The V gene is TRBV24-1, the J gene TRBJ2-3; TRBD2 is a possible D gene (6 bases). Germline assignment: CDR1 KGHDR and CDR2 SFDVKD. Trimming removed 5 bases at V and 3 bases at J, with 14 bases between. This CDR3 spans 15 amino acids. CDR3 residues: CATSVSGAGTDTQYF. CDR3 nucleotide sequence: TGTGCCACCAGTGTTTCGGGAGCTGGGACAGATACGCAGTATTTT.

This clone was detected only once. The V and J genes are TRBV6-5 and TRBJ2-1; the match to TRBD2 covers 13 bases. The CDR3 covers 15 residues. The junction had 9 bases not matched to a gene; V was cut back by 8 bases and J by 8 bases. Germline CDR1 reads MNHEY; CDR2 reads SVGAGI. The CDR3 bases are TGTGCCAGCGGAAGGACTAGCGGGAGTAGGGATGAGCAGTTCTTC. Translating it yields CASGRTSGSRDEQFF.

The chain joins TRBV5-1 to TRBJ2-7; D uncertain. The length of the CDR3 is 15 residues. Trimming left V 0 bases short and J 0 bases short, with 10 bases between. Per the germline V gene, CDR1 is SGHRS and CDR2 is YFSETQ. The CDR3 nucleotides read TGCGCCAGCAGCTTGGCCACGGGTAGCTCCTACGAGCAGTACTTC. This translates into CASSLATGSSYEQYF.

This chain joins TRBV6-5 and TRBJ2-1; maybe TRBD1 (6 bases). Germline assignment: CDR1 MNHEY and CDR2 SVGAGI. Trimming left V 2 bases short and J 9 bases short, with 14 bases between. The CDR3 contains 14 residues. The CDR3 loop reads CASSYTQGVGEQFF. The CDR3 DNA is TGTGCCAGCAGTTACACACAGGGAGTTGGTGAGCAGTTCTTC.

The chain couples TRBV10-2 to TRBJ2-7; 11 nucleotides align to TRBD2. V was clipped by 4 bases and J by 5 bases; unmatched bases: 7. Germline values: CDR1 WSHSY, CDR2 SAAADI. This CDR3 has 15 residues. Here the CDR3 DNA reads TGCGCCAGCAGTGGGTCCGGGACTAGCGGCCACGAGCAGTACTTC. Protein: CASSGSGTSGHEQYF.

This chain links TRBV2 with TRBJ2-2; TRBD2 aligns across 9 bases. CDR3 length equals 14 residues. V was clipped by 7 bases and J by 1 base; unmatched bases: 1. Germline CDR1 is SNHLY and CDR2 is FYNNEI. The CDR3 DNA reads as TGTGCCAGCAAACTAGCGGGGAACACCGGGGAGCTGTTTTTT. As protein: CASKLAGNTGELFF.

The chain has TRBV4-2 and TRBJ1-6; D not certain. Per the germline V gene, CDR1 is LGHNA and CDR2 is YNFKEQ. V dropped 7 bases and J dropped 6 bases, with 7 bases sitting between them. The CDR3 runs to 12 residues. CDR3 protein: CASTRVNSPLHF. The CDR3, as DNA: TGTGCCAGCACCCGAGTTAATTCACCCCTCCACTTT.

CDR3 sequence: CSVSTGLYGYTF. The CDR3 DNA is TGCAGCGTTTCGACAGGGCTCTATGGCTACACCTTC. The rearrangement links TRBV29-1 to TRBJ1-2; 7 bases match TRBD1. Germline CDR1 reads SQVTM; CDR2 reads ANQGSEA. Germline trimming cut 5 bases from V and 4 bases from J; bases unmatched to any gene: 4. This CDR3 has 12 residues.

The genes are TRBV20-1 and TRBJ2-3, with D unresolved. The germline gives CDR1 DFQATT, CDR2 SNEGSKA (reference sequence). CDR3 size: 11 residues. V was trimmed by 5 bases and J by 2 bases, leaving 5 bases between them. This CDR3 is CSADSTDTQYF. CDR3 coding DNA: TGCAGTGCTGACTCCACAGATACGCAGTATTTT.

There are a few counts of this clone. The chain joins TRBV5-1 to TRBJ1-1; no reliable D call. The V end lost 6 bases, the J end lost 0 bases, and 12 bases lay between the germline ends. CDR1 is SGHRS and CDR2 is YFSETQ in the germline V gene. This CDR3 has 14 residues. The CDR3 sequence is CASTLTVMNTEAFF. CDR3 nucleotide sequence: TGCGCCAGCACCCTCACAGTAATGAACACTGAAGCTTTCTTT.

In regard to this clone: The same CDR3 also results from other DNA sequences found in this sample. V and J are TRBV6-5 and TRBJ1-1, with a possible D match to TRBD1 (5 bases). Germline V gene lookup returns CDR1 MNHEY and CDR2 SVGAGI. Trimming left V 2 bases short and J 1 base short, with 8 bases between. CDR3 length: 14 amino acids. CDR3 nucleotide sequence: TGTGCCAGCAGTTACCAGGGTCGGAACACTGAAGCTTTCTTT. It encodes CASSYQGRNTEAFF.

J is TRBJ2-1 and V is TRBV10-1; 9 bases align to TRBD2. The CDR3 has 14 amino acids. After removal of 7 bases from V and 5 bases from J, the junction contained 6 bases not matched to a gene. Per the germline V gene, CDR1 is WNHNN and CDR2 is SYGVQD (reference sequence). This chain's CDR3 is CASNEIAGDNEQFF. The CDR3 region has the DNA TGCGCCAGCAATGAAATAGCGGGGGACAATGAGCAGTTCTTC.

V is TRBV6-1 and J is TRBJ2-5; D is perhaps TRBD1 (6 bases). Germline CDR1 and CDR2: MNHNS and SASEGT. V lost 2 bases and J lost 5, with 12 bases in between. The CDR3 sequence is 14 residues long. In nucleotides, the CDR3 is TGTGCCAGCAGTGAATGGACAGATAGGGAGACCCAGTACTTC. Translation gives CASSEWTDRETQYF.

This chain joins TRBV18 and TRBJ1-1; D not resolved. In germline, CDR1 is KGHSH, CDR2 LQKENI. The length of the CDR3 is 13 residues. Trimming removed 2 bases from V and 2 bases from J, with 6 bases in between. The CDR3 sequence: CASSPSVNTEAFF. CDR3 DNA sequence: TGTGCCAGCTCACCATCGGTTAACACTGAAGCTTTCTTT.

The CDR3 sequence is CASTGRDGEAFF. In DNA, the CDR3 is TGTGCCAGCACAGGCAGGGATGGTGAAGCTTTCTTT. The chain has TRBV6-6 and TRBJ1-1, with D perhaps TRBD1 (5 bases). The CDR3 contains 12 residues. The V and J ends lost 7 bases and 7 bases respectively, with 13 bases between them. From germline, CDR1 is MNHNY and CDR2 SVGAGI (reference sequence).

CDR3 sequence reads: CASSLLRGRGSDRSSYNEQFF. The CDR3 nucleotides are TGTGCCAGCAGCCTTTTGAGGGGCAGGGGGAGCGACAGGAGCTCCTACAATGAGCAGTTCTTC. The chain employs TRBV7-6 and TRBJ2-1; 7 bases fit TRBD1. The CDR3 consists of 21 residues. CDR1 is SGHVS, CDR2 FNYEAQ, per germline. Germline trimming cut 5 bases from V and 0 bases from J; bases unmatched to any gene: 22.

This chain uses TRBV6-5 with TRBJ1-2; a possible D gene is TRBD1 (6 bases). Trimming stripped 9 bases from V and 4 bases from J, with 21 bases between. The length of the CDR3 is 15 residues. Germline V gives CDR1 MNHEY, CDR2 SVGAGI. CDR3 protein: CARGAFTGYGYGYTF. DNA of the CDR3: TGTGCCAGGGGAGCTTTTACAGGGTACGGCTATGGCTACACCTTC.

This chain uses TRBV5-4 with TRBJ2-3; 14 bases match TRBD2. The germline V gene encodes CDR1 SGHNT and CDR2 YYREEE (reference sequence). The CDR3 is made up of 17 amino acids. V lost 0 bases and J lost 6; bases outside the gene matches: 6. This CDR3 is CASSLGGLAGVRDTQYF. CDR3 sequence (DNA): TGTGCCAGCAGCTTGGGGGGACTAGCGGGAGTAAGGGATACGCAGTATTTT.

This chain joins TRBV24-1 and TRBJ2-5, with 7 bases matching TRBD1. The ends lost 3 bases at V and 2 bases at J; junction bases unmatched: 5. Germline V CDR1 and CDR2: KGHDR, SFDVKD. CDR3 length equals 15 residues. The CDR3 nucleotides are TGTGCCACCAGTGATGCAGGGACAGAGCAAGAGACCCAGTACTTC. This gives the protein CATSDAGTEQETQYF.